These 9 T cell receptor beta chains were all obtained from the same sample, sequenced in a study of cytomegalovirus exposure and HLA in healthy donors. TCRdb's table, derived via immunoSEQ multiplex PCR, lists solely in-frame clones and lacks some. Among tens of thousands of clones listed, roughly 95% were seen once. Sequenced sample: PBMCs. The source is a woman younger than 30 in good health and CMV-seropositive.

As regards this clone: This CDR3 is also generated by other DNA sequences in the sample. CDR3 sequence: CASSLQGARNQPQHF. Here the CDR3 DNA reads TGTGCCAGCAGTTTACAGGGGGCGCGCAATCAGCCCCAGCATTTT. The chain carries TRBV28 and TRBJ1-5; 8 positions agree with TRBD1. CDR1 and CDR2 from the germline V gene are MDHEN and SYDVKM. J was trimmed by 2 bases and V by 2 bases; bases with no gene match: 2. This CDR3 has 15 residues.

This clone is a singleton in its sample. The CDR3 spells CASSSTGVSTDTQYF. The CDR3 DNA reads as TGTGCCAGCAGCTCCACGGGGGTTAGCACAGATACGCAGTATTTT. This rearrangement joins TRBV11-2 to TRBJ2-3; D is perhaps TRBD2 (6 bases). The CDR3 consists of 15 residues. In germline, CDR1 is SGHAT, CDR2 FQNNGV. V dropped 4 bases and J dropped 0 bases, with 11 bases sitting between them.

CDR3 in amino acids: CASSFRAGGPYEQYF. The CDR3 DNA reads TGTGCCAGCAGCTTCAGAGCGGGAGGGCCGTACGAGCAGTACTTC. The chain is built from TRBV9 and TRBJ2-7; TRBD2 aligns across 10 bases. CDR3 length: 15 amino acids. J gave up 4 bases and V 4 bases, and 8 bases lay outside the gene matches. Germline CDR1 is SGDLS and CDR2 is YYNGEE.

The chain couples TRBV4-2 to TRBJ2-2; no firm D call. V lost 0 bases and J lost 6, with 11 bases in between. CDR1 and CDR2 from the germline V gene are LGHNA and YNFKEQ. This CDR3 contains 15 residues. CDR3 sequence: CASSQDGEVPGELFF. The DNA for the CDR3 is TGTGCCAGCAGCCAAGATGGAGAAGTACCCGGGGAGCTGTTTTTT.

The chain employs TRBV5-1 and TRBJ2-7; TRBD2 matches 8 bases. CDR1 is SGHRS, CDR2 YFSETQ, per germline. This CDR3 is 19 amino acids long. Losses at the gene ends were 3 bases for V and 0 bases for J; bases not matched to a gene: 17. The CDR3 DNA reads as TGCGCCAGCAGCTCCCCCGGGACTAGTGGTGGGGCCCTCTCCTACGAGCAGTACTTC. This encodes CASSSPGTSGGALSYEQYF.

The CDR3: CASSPGGQGFYEQYF. The DNA for the CDR3 is TGTGCCAGCAGCCCAGGGGGACAGGGGTTCTACGAGCAGTACTTC. The genes are TRBV9 and TRBJ2-7; TRBD1 matches at 10 bases. The CDR3 has 15 residues. The V and J ends lost 4 bases and 3 bases, in that order; junction bases with no gene match: 7. CDR1 SGDLS and CDR2 YYNGEE come from the germline V gene.

CDR3: CASSGMQRENDFVVAGELFF. In nucleotides, the CDR3 is TGCGCCAGCTCTGGGATGCAGCGGGAGAATGATTTTGTCGTGGCCGGGGAGCTGTTTTTT. The rearrangement links TRBV10-1 to TRBJ2-2, with 8 bases matching TRBD2. CDR3 length: 20 residues. V shed 8 bases, J shed 6 bases, and the junction held 26 bases outside the gene matches. Germline CDR1 WNHNN, CDR2 SYGVQD (reference sequence).

The chain uses TRBV12-5 and TRBJ1-1, with D unresolved. V gave up 0 bases and J gave up 0 bases, with 11 bases separating them. Germline CDR1 and CDR2: LGHNT and FRNRAP. This CDR3 has 16 residues. In DNA form, the CDR3 reads TGTGCTAGTGGTTTGGTAGTTGGGCAGATGAACACTGAAGCTTTCTTT. Translation gives CASGLVVGQMNTEAFF.

This clone has just one count. The CDR3 DNA follows: TGTGCCAGCAGGGACAGGGTTAAATCCTACGAGCAGTACTTC. This translates into CASRDRVKSYEQYF. This sequence joins TRBV27 and TRBJ2-7; 8 bases are a match to TRBD1. The CDR3 loop spans 14 amino acids. After removal of 6 bases from V and 1 base from J, the junction contained 5 bases not matched to a gene. Germline V gives CDR1 MNHEY, CDR2 SMNVEV (reference sequence).